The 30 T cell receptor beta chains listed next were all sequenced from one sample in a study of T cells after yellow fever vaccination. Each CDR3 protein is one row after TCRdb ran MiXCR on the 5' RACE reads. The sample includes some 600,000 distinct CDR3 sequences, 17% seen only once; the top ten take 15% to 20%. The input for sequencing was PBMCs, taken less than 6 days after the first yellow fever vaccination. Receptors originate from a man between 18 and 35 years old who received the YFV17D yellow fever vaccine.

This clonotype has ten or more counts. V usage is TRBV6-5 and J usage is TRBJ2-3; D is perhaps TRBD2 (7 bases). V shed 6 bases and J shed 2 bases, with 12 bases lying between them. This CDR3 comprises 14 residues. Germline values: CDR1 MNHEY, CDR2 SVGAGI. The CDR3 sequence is CASSYGGPTDTQYF. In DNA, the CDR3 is TGTGCCAGCAGCTACGGGGGGCCCACAGATACGCAGTATTTT.

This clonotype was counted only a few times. CDR3 bases: TGTGCCAGCTCACCACCGTCCAGGGTAGTAAGCACAGATACGCAGTATTTT. This translates into CASSPPSRVVSTDTQYF. V is TRBV18 and J is TRBJ2-3; TRBD1 is a possible D gene (5 bases). CDR3 length: 17 residues. Deletions cut 0 bases from V and 0 bases from J, with 13 bases between. Germline V lookup: CDR1 KGHSH, CDR2 LQKENI.

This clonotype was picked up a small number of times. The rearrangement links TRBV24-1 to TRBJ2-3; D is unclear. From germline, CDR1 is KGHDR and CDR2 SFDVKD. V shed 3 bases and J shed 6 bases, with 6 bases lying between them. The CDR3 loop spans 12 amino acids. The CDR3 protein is CATSDPQDTQYF. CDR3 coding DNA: TGTGCCACCAGTGATCCCCAGGATACGCAGTATTTT.

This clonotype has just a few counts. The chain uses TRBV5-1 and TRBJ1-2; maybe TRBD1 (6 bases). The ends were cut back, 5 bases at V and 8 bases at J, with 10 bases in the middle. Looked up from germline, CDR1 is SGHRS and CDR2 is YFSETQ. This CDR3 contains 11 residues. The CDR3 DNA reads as TGCGCCAGCAGAAGGGGGGACGGCTACACCTTC. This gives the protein CASRRGDGYTF.

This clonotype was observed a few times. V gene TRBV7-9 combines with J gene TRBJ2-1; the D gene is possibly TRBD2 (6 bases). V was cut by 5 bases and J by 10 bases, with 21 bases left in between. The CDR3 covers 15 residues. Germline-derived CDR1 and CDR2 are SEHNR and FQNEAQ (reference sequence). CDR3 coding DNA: TGTGCCAGCAGCCCCCCCACGGGACTCGGATGGGAGCAGTTCTTC. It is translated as CASSPPTGLGWEQFF.

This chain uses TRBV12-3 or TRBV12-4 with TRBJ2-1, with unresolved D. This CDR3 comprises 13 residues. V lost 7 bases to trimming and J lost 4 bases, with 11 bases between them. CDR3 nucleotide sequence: TGTGCCAGCAATCAAGGCGCTTACAATGAGCAGTTCTTC. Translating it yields CASNQGAYNEQFF.

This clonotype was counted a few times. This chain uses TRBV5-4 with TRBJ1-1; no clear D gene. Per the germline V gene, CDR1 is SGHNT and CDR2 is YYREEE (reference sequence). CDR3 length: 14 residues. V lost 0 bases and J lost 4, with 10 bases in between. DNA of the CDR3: TGTGCCAGCAGCTTGGTAGGTCCTCTCACTGAAGCTTTCTTT. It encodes CASSLVGPLTEAFF.

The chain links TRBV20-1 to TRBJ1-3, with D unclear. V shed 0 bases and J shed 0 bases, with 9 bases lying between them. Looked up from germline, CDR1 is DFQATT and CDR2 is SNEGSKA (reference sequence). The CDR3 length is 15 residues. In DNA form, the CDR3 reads TGCAGTGCTAGAGATTCGGCAAGCTCTGGAAACACCATATATTTT. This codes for CSARDSASSGNTIYF.

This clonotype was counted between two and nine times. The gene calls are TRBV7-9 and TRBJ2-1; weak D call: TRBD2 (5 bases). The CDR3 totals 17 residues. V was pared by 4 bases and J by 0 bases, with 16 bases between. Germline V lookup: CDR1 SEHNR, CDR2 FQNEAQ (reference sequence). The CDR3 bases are TGTGCCAGCAGCTCAACGGGATTGTTGGCCTCCTACAATGAGCAGTTCTTC. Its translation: CASSSTGLLASYNEQFF.

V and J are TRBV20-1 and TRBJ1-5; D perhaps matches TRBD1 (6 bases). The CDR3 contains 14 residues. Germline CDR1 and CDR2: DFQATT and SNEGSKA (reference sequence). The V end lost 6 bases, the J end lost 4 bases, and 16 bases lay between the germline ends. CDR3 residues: CSAVRGGWNQPQHF. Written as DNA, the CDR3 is TGCAGTGCCGTCAGGGGCGGTTGGAATCAGCCCCAGCATTTT.

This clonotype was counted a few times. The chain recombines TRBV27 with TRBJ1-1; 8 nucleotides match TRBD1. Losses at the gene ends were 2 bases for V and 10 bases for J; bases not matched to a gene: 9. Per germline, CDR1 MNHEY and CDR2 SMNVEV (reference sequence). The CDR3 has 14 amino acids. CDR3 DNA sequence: TGTGCCAGCAGTTTAGCCCCAGGACAGGGTGGAGCTTTCTTT. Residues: CASSLAPGQGGAFF.

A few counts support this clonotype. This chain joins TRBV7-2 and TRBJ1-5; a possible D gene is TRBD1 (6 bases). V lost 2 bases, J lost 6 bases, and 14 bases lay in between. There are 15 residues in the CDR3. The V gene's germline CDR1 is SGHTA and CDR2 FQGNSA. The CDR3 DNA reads TGTGCCAGCAGCTTATCATGGGGGGCGAGTCAGCCCCAGCATTTT. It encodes CASSLSWGASQPQHF.

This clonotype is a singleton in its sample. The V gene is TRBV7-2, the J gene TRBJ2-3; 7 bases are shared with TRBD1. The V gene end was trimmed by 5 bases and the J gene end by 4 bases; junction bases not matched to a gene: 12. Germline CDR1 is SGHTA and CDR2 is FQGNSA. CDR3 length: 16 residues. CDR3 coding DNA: TGTGCCAGCAGCGTAAGACAGGGAAGCTGGGCAGATACGCAGTATTTT. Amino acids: CASSVRQGSWADTQYF. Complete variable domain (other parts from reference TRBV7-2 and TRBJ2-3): GAGVSQSPSNKVTEKGKDVELRCDPISGHTALYWYRQSLGQGLEFLIYFQGNSAPDKSGLPSDRFSAERTGGSVSTLTIQRTQQEDSAVYLCASSVRQGSWADTQYFGPGTRLTVL.

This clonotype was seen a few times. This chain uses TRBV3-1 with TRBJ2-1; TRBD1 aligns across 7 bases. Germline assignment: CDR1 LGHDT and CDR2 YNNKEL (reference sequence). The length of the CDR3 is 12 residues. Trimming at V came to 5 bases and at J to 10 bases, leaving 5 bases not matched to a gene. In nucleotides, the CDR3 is TGTGCCAGCAGCTCGACAGGGTGGGAGCAGTTCTTC. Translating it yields CASSSTGWEQFF.

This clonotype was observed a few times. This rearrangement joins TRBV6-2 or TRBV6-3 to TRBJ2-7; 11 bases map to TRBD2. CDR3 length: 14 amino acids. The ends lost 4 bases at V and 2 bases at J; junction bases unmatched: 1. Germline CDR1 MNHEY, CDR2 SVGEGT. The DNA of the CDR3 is TGTGCCAGCAGTTGGGGACTAGCGGCCTACGAGCAGTACGTC. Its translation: CASSWGLAAYEQYV.

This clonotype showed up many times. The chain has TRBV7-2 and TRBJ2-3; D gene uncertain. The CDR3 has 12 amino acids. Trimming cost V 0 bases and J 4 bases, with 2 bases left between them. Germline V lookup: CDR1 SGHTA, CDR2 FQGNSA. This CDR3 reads CASSLASDTQYF. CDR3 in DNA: TGTGCCAGCAGCTTAGCCTCAGATACGCAGTATTTT.

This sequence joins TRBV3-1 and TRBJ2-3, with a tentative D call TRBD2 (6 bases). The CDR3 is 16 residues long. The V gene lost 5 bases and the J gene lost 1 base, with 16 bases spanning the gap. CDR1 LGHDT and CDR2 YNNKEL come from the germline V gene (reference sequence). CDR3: CASSLRSGLGTDTQYF. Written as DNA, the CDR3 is TGTGCCAGCAGCTTGAGGAGCGGGCTCGGCACAGATACGCAGTATTTT.

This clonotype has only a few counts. DNA of the CDR3: TGTGCCAGCAGTGGCGGTAGCGGAATAACAGATACGCAGTATTTT. Translating gives CASSGGSGITDTQYF. The chain is built from TRBV2 and TRBJ2-3; D possibly corresponds to TRBD2 (6 bases). CDR1 is SNHLY, CDR2 FYNNEI, per germline. CDR3 length: 15 residues. Trimming cost V 4 bases and J 3 bases, with 14 bases left between them.

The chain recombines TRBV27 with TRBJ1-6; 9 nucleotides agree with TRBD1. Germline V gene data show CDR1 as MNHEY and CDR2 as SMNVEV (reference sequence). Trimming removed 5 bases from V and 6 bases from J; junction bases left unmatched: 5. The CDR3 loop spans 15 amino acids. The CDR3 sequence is CASSPTGGGNSPLHF. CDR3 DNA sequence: TGTGCCAGCAGTCCCACAGGGGGCGGTAATTCACCCCTCCACTTT.

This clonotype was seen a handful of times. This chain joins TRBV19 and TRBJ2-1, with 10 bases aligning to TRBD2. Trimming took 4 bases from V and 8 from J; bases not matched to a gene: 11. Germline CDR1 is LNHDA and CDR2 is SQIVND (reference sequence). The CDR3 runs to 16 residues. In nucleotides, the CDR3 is TGTGCCAGTAGTACAAGAGCGGGGGGGCCGAGGGATGAGCAGTTCTTC. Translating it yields CASSTRAGGPRDEQFF.

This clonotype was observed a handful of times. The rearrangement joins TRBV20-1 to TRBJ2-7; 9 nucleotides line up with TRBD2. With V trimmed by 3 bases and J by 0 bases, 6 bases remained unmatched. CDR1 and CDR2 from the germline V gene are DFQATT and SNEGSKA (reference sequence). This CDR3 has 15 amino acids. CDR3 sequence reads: CSASPLAGSSYEQYF. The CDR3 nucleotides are TGCAGTGCTAGTCCCCTAGCGGGGAGCTCCTACGAGCAGTACTTC.

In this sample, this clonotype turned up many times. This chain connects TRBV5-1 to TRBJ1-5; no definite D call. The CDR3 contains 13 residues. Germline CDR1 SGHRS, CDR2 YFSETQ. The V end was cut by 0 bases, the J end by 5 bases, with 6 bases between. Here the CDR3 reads CASSLEGHQPQHF. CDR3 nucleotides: TGCGCCAGCAGCTTGGAGGGTCATCAGCCCCAGCATTTT.

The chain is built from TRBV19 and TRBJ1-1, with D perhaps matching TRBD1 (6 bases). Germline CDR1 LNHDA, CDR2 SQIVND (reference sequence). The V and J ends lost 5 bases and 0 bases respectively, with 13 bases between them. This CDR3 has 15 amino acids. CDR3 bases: TGTGCCAGTAGTTCATCGGGGGCGCTGAACACTGAAGCTTTCTTT. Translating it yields CASSSSGALNTEAFF.

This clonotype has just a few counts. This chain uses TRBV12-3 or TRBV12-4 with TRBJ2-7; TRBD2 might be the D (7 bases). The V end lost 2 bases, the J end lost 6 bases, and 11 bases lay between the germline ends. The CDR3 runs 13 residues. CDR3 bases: TGTGCCAGCAGTTTATGGGGGGGCCGCGAGCAGTACTTC. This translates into CASSLWGGREQYF.

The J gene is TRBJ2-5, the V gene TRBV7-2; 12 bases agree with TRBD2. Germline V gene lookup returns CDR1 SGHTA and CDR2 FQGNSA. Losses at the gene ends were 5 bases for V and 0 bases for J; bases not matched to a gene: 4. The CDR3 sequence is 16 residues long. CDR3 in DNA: TGTGCCAGCAGCGCAAGACTAGCGGGGGACCAAGAGACCCAGTACTTC. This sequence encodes CASSARLAGDQETQYF.

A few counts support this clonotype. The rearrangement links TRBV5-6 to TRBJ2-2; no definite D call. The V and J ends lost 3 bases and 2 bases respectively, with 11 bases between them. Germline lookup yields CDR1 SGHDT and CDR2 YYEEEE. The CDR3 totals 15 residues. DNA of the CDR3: TGTGCCAGCAGCTGGCTTGGGTACAACACCGGGGAGCTGTTTTTT. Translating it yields CASSWLGYNTGELFF. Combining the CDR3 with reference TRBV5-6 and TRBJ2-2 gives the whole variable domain DAGVTQSPTHLIKTRGQQVTLRCSPKSGHDTVSWYQQALGQGPQFIFQYYEEEERQRGNFPDRFSGHQFPNYSSELNVNALLLGDSALYLCASSWLGYNTGELFFGEGSRLTVL.

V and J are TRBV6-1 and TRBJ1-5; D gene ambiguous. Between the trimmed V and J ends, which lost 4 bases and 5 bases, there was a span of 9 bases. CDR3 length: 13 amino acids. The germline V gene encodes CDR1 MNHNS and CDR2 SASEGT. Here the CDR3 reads CASSVGTDQPQHF. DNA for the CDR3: TGTGCCAGCAGTGTCGGCACCGATCAGCCCCAGCATTTT.

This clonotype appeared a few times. CDR3 in DNA: TGCGCCAGCAGCGAGGGGACAGGGGGATACGAGCAGTACTTC. It yields the protein CASSEGTGGYEQYF. The chain is built from TRBV5-1 and TRBJ2-7; 11 nucleotides align to TRBD1. V lost 4 bases to trimming and J lost 4 bases; unmatched junction nucleotides: 4. Germline CDR1 reads SGHRS; CDR2 reads YFSETQ. This CDR3 spans 14 amino acids.

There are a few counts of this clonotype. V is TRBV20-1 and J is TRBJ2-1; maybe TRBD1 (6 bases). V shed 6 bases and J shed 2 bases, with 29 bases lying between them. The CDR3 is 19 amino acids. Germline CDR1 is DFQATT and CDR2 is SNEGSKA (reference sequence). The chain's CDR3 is CSARGGRLGALLTYNEQFF. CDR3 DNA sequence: TGCAGTGCCAGGGGTGGGCGGCTTGGTGCTCTTTTAACCTACAATGAGCAGTTCTTC.

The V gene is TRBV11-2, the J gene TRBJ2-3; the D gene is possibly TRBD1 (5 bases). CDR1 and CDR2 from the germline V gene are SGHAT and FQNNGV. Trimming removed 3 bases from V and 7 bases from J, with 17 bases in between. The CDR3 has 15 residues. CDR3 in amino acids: CASSLGSRVGHTQYF. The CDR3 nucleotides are TGTGCCAGCAGCTTGGGTTCCAGGGTAGGGCATACGCAGTATTTT.